This entry lists 10 T cell receptor beta chains sequenced from one sample in a study of blood T cell repertoires in COVID-19. Some clones are missing from TCRdb's copy, which holds only in-frame ones; the method was immunoSEQ multiplex PCR. The data show some 200,000 clones, 70% to 90% seen once. The sample taken for sequencing was peripheral blood. The receptor set was obtained from an older woman with COVID-19, enrolled during active disease.

The rearrangement uses TRBV19 and TRBJ1-1; TRBD1 agrees at 8 bases. CDR3 length: 15 residues. In germline, CDR1 is LNHDA, CDR2 SQIVND (reference sequence). V dropped 6 bases and J dropped 5; count of bases not matched to a gene: 11. This CDR3 reads CASSISIQGATEAFF. The CDR3 nucleotides are TGTGCCAGTAGCATCTCAATTCAGGGGGCGACTGAAGCTTTCTTT.

V and J are TRBV4-2 and TRBJ1-2, with 8 bases identical to TRBD1. The CDR3 spans 16 residues. CDR1 and CDR2 (germline): LGHNA, YNFKEQ. The trim removed 1 base at V and 0 bases at J, leaving 4 bases unmatched. The CDR3 here is CASSQVGQGANYGYTF. The CDR3 nucleotides are TGTGCCAGCAGCCAAGTCGGACAGGGAGCTAACTATGGCTACACCTTC.

This chain uses TRBV4-2 with TRBJ1-2; tentative D call: TRBD1 (6 bases). Per the germline V gene, CDR1 is LGHNA and CDR2 is YNFKEQ. The CDR3 totals 13 residues. V dropped 3 bases and J dropped 2 bases, with 7 bases sitting between them. CDR3 loop: CASSQGANYGYTF. The CDR3 DNA is TGTGCCAGCAGCCAGGGGGCGAACTATGGCTACACCTTC.

The rearrangement uses TRBV7-2 and TRBJ1-1; 7 bases align to TRBD1. V was pared by 5 bases and J by 4 bases, with 10 bases of the junction left unmatched. The CDR3 length is 15 residues. Per germline, CDR1 SGHTA and CDR2 FQGNSA. The CDR3 nucleotides are TGTGCCAGCAGCCAGAGACAGGGATTGGCCACTGAAGCTTTCTTT. Its translation is CASSQRQGLATEAFF.

This chain connects TRBV15 to TRBJ2-1, with 11 bases matching TRBD2. The CDR3 contains 16 residues. CDR1 is LNHNV, CDR2 YYDKDF, per germline (reference sequence). Germline trimming cut 2 bases from V and 9 bases from J; bases unmatched to any gene: 9. CDR3: CATSRKVSGGAGEQFF. CDR3 DNA: TGTGCCACCAGCAGAAAGGTTAGCGGGGGGGCCGGTGAGCAGTTCTTC.

The rearrangement links TRBV19 to TRBJ1-2; D uncertain. The V gene's germline CDR1 is LNHDA and CDR2 SQIVND (reference sequence). Trimming pared 6 bases from V and 0 bases from J, leaving 8 bases between. There are 13 residues in the CDR3. The CDR3 loop is CASRHRANYGYTF. CDR3 nucleotide sequence: TGTGCCAGTAGGCACCGGGCTAACTATGGCTACACCTTC. Complete variable domain (other parts from reference TRBV19 and TRBJ1-2): DGGITQSPKYLFRKEGQNVTLSCEQNLNHDAMYWYRQDPGQGLRLIYYSQIVNDFQKGDIAEGYSVSREKKESFPLTVTSAQKNPTAFYLCASRHRANYGYTFGSGTRLTVV.

With regard to this clone: This CDR3 fails to terminate in the conserved phenylalanine or tryptophan, so it likely reflects a read error. The DNA is left out, because the CDR3 cannot be placed on it with certainty; the CDR3 is given as TCRdb lists it. The CDR3 sequence: CASSTGQGGL. J is TRBJ2-7 and V is TRBV19; TRBD1, as called in the table, went unchecked against the DNA. CDR1 LNHDA and CDR2 SQIVND come from the germline V gene (reference sequence). Ends included, the CDR3 has 10 residues.

This chain links TRBV19 with TRBJ2-2, with D unresolved. Trimming took 3 bases from V and 6 from J, leaving 14 bases between them. The CDR3 runs 15 residues. Germline loops: CDR1 LNHDA, CDR2 SQIVND (reference sequence). This CDR3 is CASSIVVALPGELFF. CDR3 bases: TGTGCCAGTAGTATTGTTGTTGCGCTCCCCGGGGAGCTGTTTTTT.

The V call is TRBV6-5, the J call TRBJ1-3, with D possibly TRBD1 on 6 matching bases. Deletions cut 6 bases from V and 0 bases from J, with 9 bases between. Germline V gene lookup returns CDR1 MNHEY and CDR2 SVGAGI. This CDR3 region has 14 residues. The CDR3 is CASSLRGSGNTIYF. CDR3 in DNA: TGTGCCAGCAGCCTCAGGGGCTCTGGAAACACCATATATTTT.

The chain couples TRBV6-5 to TRBJ1-2; 7 bases are shared with TRBD1. The junction had 8 bases not matched to a gene; V was cut back by 2 bases and J by 2 bases. Germline CDR1 and CDR2: MNHEY and SVGAGI. This CDR3 region has 16 residues. CDR3 coding DNA: TGTGCCAGCAGTTACACGGGACAGAATACCAACTATGGCTACACCTTC. It translates to CASSYTGQNTNYGYTF.